This T cell receptor beta chain was sequenced in a study of blood T cell repertoires in COVID-19. At the level of the study: The United States, Italy and Spain were the sources of the acute and convalescent COVID-19 samples.

Individuals drawn from around 24 US areas were roughly 18 to 100 years old. Participants reported their clinical history, and cohort assignment relied on those reports. Recovered participants had two consecutive negative NP/OP PCR tests, healthcare professional clearance, or symptom resolution. The repertoire was sequenced with immunoSEQ multiplex PCR; TCRdb's copy has only in-frame clones and lacks some. Among about 400,000 clones listed, roughly 86% were seen once. The clonotype originates from a woman aged 25 to 39 who had recovered from COVID-19. Sequencing used PBMCs or T cells enriched from blood (not recorded which).

The CDR3 loop is CASSYRQPSTDTQYF. The CDR3, as DNA: TGTGCCAGCAGTTACCGACAACCTAGCACAGATACGCAGTATTTT. The rearrangement joins TRBV6-5 to TRBJ2-3, with D unclear. The germline CDR1 and CDR2 sequences are MNHEY and SVGAGI. Trimming cost V 2 bases and J 0 bases, with 9 bases left between them. The CDR3 loop spans 15 amino acids.